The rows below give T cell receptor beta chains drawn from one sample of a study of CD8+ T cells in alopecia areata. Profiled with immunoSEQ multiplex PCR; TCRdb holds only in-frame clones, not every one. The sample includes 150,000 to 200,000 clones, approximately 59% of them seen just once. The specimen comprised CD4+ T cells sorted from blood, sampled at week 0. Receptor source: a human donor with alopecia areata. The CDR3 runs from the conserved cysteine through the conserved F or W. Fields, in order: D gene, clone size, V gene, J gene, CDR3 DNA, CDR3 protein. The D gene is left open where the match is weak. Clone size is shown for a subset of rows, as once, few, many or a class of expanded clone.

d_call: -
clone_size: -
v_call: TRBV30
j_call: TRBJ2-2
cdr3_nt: TGTGCCTGGAGAGGTGTCAGGGTTACCGGGGAGCTGTTTTTT
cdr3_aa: CAWRGVRVTGELFF

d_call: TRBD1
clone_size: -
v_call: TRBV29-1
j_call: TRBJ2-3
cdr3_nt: TGCAGCGTTGGAAGACAGGGGAGCACAGATACGCAGTATTTT
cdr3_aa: CSVGRQGSTDTQYF

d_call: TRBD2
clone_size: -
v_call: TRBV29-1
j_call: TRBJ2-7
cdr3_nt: TGCAGCGTTGAATGGGGGGGTATGAGCGAGCAGTACTTC
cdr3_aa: CSVEWGGMSEQYF

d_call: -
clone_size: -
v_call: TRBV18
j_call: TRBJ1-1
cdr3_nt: TGTGCCAGCTCACCCACGCGTTTTTACACTGAAGCTTTCTTT
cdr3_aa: CASSPTRFYTEAFF

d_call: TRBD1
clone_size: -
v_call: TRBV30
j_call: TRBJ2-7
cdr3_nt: TGTGCCTGGAGTCCCCCCCGGACAGGTGCCTACGAGCAGTACTTC
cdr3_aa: CAWSPPRTGAYEQYF

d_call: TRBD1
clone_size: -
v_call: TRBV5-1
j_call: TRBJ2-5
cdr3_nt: TGCGCCAGCAGCACCGACAGGGAGTCGGAGACCCAGTACTTC
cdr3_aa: CASSTDRESETQYF

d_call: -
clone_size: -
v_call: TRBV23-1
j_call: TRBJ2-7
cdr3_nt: TGCGCCAGCAGTCACACCCTGCAGGGACGGAACCTCTACGAGCAGTACTTC
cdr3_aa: CASSHTLQGRNLYEQYF

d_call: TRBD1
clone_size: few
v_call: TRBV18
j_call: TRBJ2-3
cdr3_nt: TGTGCCAGCTCACCATCGACAGGGGGGACAGATACGCAGTATTTT
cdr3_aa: CASSPSTGGTDTQYF

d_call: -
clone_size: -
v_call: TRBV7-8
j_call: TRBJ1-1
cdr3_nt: TGTGCCAGCAGCTTATCTTTCCTTTTGAACACTGAAGCTTTCTTT
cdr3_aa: CASSLSFLLNTEAFF

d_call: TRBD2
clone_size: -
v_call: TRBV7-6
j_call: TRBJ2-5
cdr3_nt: TGTGCCAGCAGCTTGGGACTAACCCAAGAGACCCAGTACTTC
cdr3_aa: CASSLGLTQETQYF

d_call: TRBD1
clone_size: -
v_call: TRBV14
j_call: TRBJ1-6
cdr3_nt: TGTGCCAGCAGCCGGGACAGGGGGAATTCACCCCTCCACTTT
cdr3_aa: CASSRDRGNSPLHF

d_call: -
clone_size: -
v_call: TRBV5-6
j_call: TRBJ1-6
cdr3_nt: TGTGCCAGCTCGCGCGGGACGACGAAAGGCACCCTCCACTTT
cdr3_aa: CASSRGTTKGTLHF

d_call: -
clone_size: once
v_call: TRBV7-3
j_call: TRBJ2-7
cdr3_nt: TGTGCCAGCAGCCCTACTCCGGGGGTCGAGCAGTACTTC
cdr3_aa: CASSPTPGVEQYF

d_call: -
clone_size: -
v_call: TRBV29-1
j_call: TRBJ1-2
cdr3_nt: TGCAGCGTTGCCGGTTATGGCTACACCTTC
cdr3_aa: CSVAGYGYTF

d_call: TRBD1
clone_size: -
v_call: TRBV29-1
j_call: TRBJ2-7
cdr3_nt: TGCAGCGTTCTGCCGGGACAGAAATCTGTACAGTACTTC
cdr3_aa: CSVLPGQKSVQYF

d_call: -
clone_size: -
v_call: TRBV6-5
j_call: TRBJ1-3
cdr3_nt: TGTGCCAGCAGCCACAAGTCGGGATCCCGAAACACCATATATTTT
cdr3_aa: CASSHKSGSRNTIYF

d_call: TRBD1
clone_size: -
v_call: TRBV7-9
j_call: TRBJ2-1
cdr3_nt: TGTGCCAGCAGCACCAGGGACAGGGGGCGACCCCGGGGCAATGAGCAGTTCTTC
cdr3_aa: CASSTRDRGRPRGNEQFF

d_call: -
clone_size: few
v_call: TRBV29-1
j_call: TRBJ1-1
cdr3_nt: TGCAGCGTCGCCGGGGGGCAATTCGTGGATGAAGCTTTCTTT
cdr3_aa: CSVAGGQFVDEAFF

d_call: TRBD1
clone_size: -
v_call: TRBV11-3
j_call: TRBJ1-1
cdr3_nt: TGTGCCAGCAGCCCCTGGACAGGGGCGGCTGAAGCTTTCTTT
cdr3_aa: CASSPWTGAAEAFF

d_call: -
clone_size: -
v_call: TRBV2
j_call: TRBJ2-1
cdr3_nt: TGTGCCAGCAAGGCCGGGGGCTCCTACAATGAGCAGTTCTTC
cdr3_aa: CASKAGGSYNEQFF

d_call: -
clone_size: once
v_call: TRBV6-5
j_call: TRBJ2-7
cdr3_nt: TGTGCCAGCAGTTACGGTGGACAGTTCTCCTACGAGCAGTACTTC
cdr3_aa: CASSYGGQFSYEQYF

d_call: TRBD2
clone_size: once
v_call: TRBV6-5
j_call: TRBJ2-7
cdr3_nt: TGTGCCAGCAAGAGGGGACTAGTGAGCGAGCAGTACTTC
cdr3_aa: CASKRGLVSEQYF

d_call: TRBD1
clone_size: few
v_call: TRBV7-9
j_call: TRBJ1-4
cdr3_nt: TGTGCCAGCAGCCTAAGGGGGCAGGGGAACGAAAAACTGTTTTTT
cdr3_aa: CASSLRGQGNEKLFF

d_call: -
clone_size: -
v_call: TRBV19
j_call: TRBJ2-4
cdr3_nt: TGTGCCAGTAGTACCCTTCCGTGGGTGGCACCAAGCATTCAGTACTTC
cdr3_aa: CASSTLPWVAPSIQYF

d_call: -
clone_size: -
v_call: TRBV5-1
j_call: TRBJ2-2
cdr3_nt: TGCGCCAGCACTCAGGAAAGTATACCCGGGGAGCTGTTTTTT
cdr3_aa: CASTQESIPGELFF

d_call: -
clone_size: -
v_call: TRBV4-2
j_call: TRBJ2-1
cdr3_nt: TGTGCCAGCAGCCAAGAAGTCTCCGCCTTTGGGAATGAGCAGTTCTTC
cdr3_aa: CASSQEVSAFGNEQFF

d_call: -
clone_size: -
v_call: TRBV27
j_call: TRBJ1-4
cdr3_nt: TGTGCCAGCAGTCTAGGCGGGTTGGGGGCGTATGAAAAACTGTTTTTT
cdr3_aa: CASSLGGLGAYEKLFF